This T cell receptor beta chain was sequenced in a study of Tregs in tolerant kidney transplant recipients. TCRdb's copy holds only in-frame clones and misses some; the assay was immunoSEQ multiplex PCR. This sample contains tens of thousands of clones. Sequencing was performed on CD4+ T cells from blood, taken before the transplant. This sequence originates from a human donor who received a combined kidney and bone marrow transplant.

This CDR3 is CASSPGRGYGNTEAFF. The covered CDR3 bases are TGTGCCAGCTCACCGGGCAGGGGGTATGGGAACACTGAA. The V and J genes are TRBV18 and TRBJ1-1; 7 bases fit TRBD1. Read data end 3 residues before the CDR3 end; the end is taken from the germline J gene. The V segment lost 3 bases and the J segment 1 base; nucleotides outside the gene matches: 8. CDR1 is KGHSH, CDR2 LQKENI, per germline. The CDR3 contains 16 residues. Based on the CDR3 plus reference TRBV18 and TRBJ1-1, the full variable domain is NAGVMQNPRHLVRRRGQEARLRCSPMKGHSHVYWYRQLPEEGLKFMVYLQKENIIDESGMPKERFSAEFPKEGPSILRIQQVVRGDSAAYFCASSPGRGYGNTEAFFGQGTRLTVV.